These T cell receptor beta chains were read from a single sample in a study of siplizumab effects on memory and regulatory T cells. Clones were sequenced by immunoSEQ multiplex PCR, and TCRdb holds only the in-frame ones, with some missing. The sample records roughly 26,000 clones, 70% to 85% being singletons. Sequencing was done on a sample of memory CD4+ T cells sorted from blood. These receptors all come from a human donor in good health. Each CDR3 is given without its conserved first and last residue. The D gene is left open where the match is weak. The listing skips clone size in some rows; elsewhere it reads once, few, many or a size class.

clone_size j_call v_call d_call cdr3_aa
NA TRBJ1-2 TRBV7-2 TRBD1 ASSPGQGAYGYT
NA TRBJ2-1 TRBV5-6 TRBD2 ASFPLAGGYNEQF
NA TRBJ2-6 TRBV18 NA ASSPPDSGANVLT
NA TRBJ2-2 TRBV6-1 NA ASSVEGDGELF
NA TRBJ2-7 TRBV19 NA ASSIGGGLSYEQY
NA TRBJ1-6 TRBV25-1 NA ASRREGSYNSPLH
NA TRBJ2-3 TRBV7-9 NA ASSFGRTTDTQY
NA TRBJ2-2 TRBV7-3 NA ASSLNSANTGELF
NA TRBJ1-4 TRBV21-1 NA ASSPKVGNCGEKLF
NA TRBJ2-1 TRBV7-8 NA ASSLEMGNEQF
NA TRBJ1-2 TRBV11-3 TRBD1 ASSQTGAVGYGYT
NA TRBJ1-5 TRBV19 NA ASKGGGSGYQPQH
medium-sized TRBJ1-2 TRBV9 NA ASSVGGNEGGYT
once TRBJ2-7 TRBV5-1 TRBD2 ASSITSGMKREQY
NA TRBJ2-5 TRBV29-1 NA SVAPASQETQY
few TRBJ1-1 TRBV18 TRBD1 ASSRQGDEAF
NA TRBJ2-3 TRBV2 NA ASSEALRGFADTQY
NA TRBJ2-2 TRBV7-8 NA ASSKDRDLLAGSNGELF
NA TRBJ2-1 TRBV2 TRBD2 ASSELAGAYNEQF
NA TRBJ1-5 TRBV5-1 TRBD1 ASSSTGGKSAQH
few TRBJ2-1 TRBV2 NA ASTGVGHYEQF
NA TRBJ2-3 TRBV11-3 TRBD1 ASSLVGTGGADTQY
once TRBJ2-5 TRBV21-1 NA ASRTSGSEETQY
NA TRBJ2-1 TRBV14 NA ASSIAPGNEQF
NA TRBJ2-7 TRBV11-2 TRBD1 ASSRQGRGHEQY
NA TRBJ2-2 TRBV6-1 NA ASRTGNTGELF
NA TRBJ1-1 TRBV9 NA ASSVALNTEAF
few TRBJ1-4 TRBV25-1 NA ASSDRNEKLF
NA TRBJ2-7 TRBV2 TRBD1 ASKTLQGAGEQY
NA TRBJ1-2 TRBV6-1 NA ASSEIGQNYGYT
NA TRBJ1-1 TRBV19 NA ASSRGNPGMNTEAF
NA TRBJ2-5 TRBV29-1 NA SVEDTPETQY
NA TRBJ2-1 TRBV5-6 TRBD2 ASSLVSGSSYNEQF
once TRBJ2-7 TRBV30 NA AWSRGALYEQY
NA TRBJ2-5 TRBV2 NA ASRRSVQETQY
few TRBJ2-3 TRBV14 NA ASSPSGRDTQY
NA TRBJ2-1 TRBV25-1 NA ASSEVGRENEQF
NA TRBJ1-5 TRBV18 NA ASSTNGQLGQPQH
NA TRBJ2-3 TRBV11-3 NA ASSLGRSTDTQY
NA TRBJ1-4 TRBV20-1 NA SAKYRKLF
NA TRBJ1-2 TRBV28 TRBD1 ASSGTGGHYGYT
once TRBJ2-7 TRBV10-3 TRBD2 AISDGTSGSYEQY
NA TRBJ2-3 TRBV5-1 TRBD2 ASRGVAGKPGDTQY
NA TRBJ2-7 TRBV2 NA ASSGRGSSYEQY
NA TRBJ1-6 TRBV10-3 TRBD1 AISQREPGQNHSPLH
NA TRBJ2-3 TRBV10-3 TRBD1 AISTRTGSTDTQY
NA TRBJ2-4 TRBV2 TRBD2 ASSRLAGRRINIQY
NA TRBJ2-2 TRBV7-3 NA ASSPRVDRRTGELF
NA TRBJ2-3 TRBV7-2 NA ASSLATGRTDTQY
NA TRBJ1-2 TRBV6-6 TRBD1 ASSLQRQGNYGYT
NA TRBJ2-3 TRBV28 TRBD2 ASRSGLAGGPFGTDTQY
NA TRBJ1-2 TRBV27 NA ASSAQGPPVYGYT
NA TRBJ1-3 TRBV11-3 NA ASSLEQGSGNTIY
NA TRBJ2-3 TRBV9 NA ASSPQGGTDTQY
NA TRBJ2-1 TRBV7-8 TRBD2 ASSSMGTSGRWGRVNEQF
few TRBJ1-2 TRBV11-2 NA ASSLVQTGNYGYT
NA TRBJ2-4 TRBV20-1 NA SASHRGIQY
NA TRBJ2-5 TRBV10-3 TRBD2 AAGLAGQETQY
NA TRBJ1-3 TRBV14 NA ASSQVPGVSSGNTIY